The clone carrying this TCR beta chain has only one observation. The antigen is undetermined. The source of the sample is a study of cytomegalovirus exposure and HLA in healthy donors. The study's findings and limits: Researchers counted around 160 TCR beta chains as cytomegalovirus-associated. The classifier, whose performance was assessed in both the original and validation cohorts, reportedly diagnosed cytomegalovirus status with high specificity and sensitivity. In vitro testing confirmed a few CMV-associated chains as specific for CMV antigens.

The study drew the donors from its approximately 110-subject validation cohort, separate from the 666-subject first cohort. Germline CDR1 and CDR2: GTSNPN and SVGIG (reference sequence). Trimming removed 4 bases from V and 5 bases from J; junction bases left unmatched: 9. This CDR3 is 16 amino acids long. The protocol was immunoSEQ multiplex PCR, while the TCRdb copy is restricted to in-frame clones and leaves out a portion. The sample yields 250,000 to 400,000 clones, roughly 90% seen once. The sequenced material came from PBMCs. The V call is TRBV30, the J call TRBJ2-5; TRBD2 aligns across 14 bases. The receptor comes from a woman aged 25 to 39 in good health and CMV-seropositive. The CDR3 DNA sequence: TGTGCCTGGACCCCGGGACTAGCGGGAGTAGGGGAGACCCAGTACTTC. This encodes CAWTPGLAGVGETQYF.